The 4 T cell receptor beta chains listed next were all sequenced from one sample in a study of Graves' ophthalmopathy and Graves' hyperthyroidism. As the template, RNA transcripts were used to amplify TCR beta CDR3 regions. Following a first-round RT-PCR that used HTBI primers, a second-round multiplex PCR was carried out. TCRdb reprocessed the multiplex PCR reads via MiXCR and lists one record per CDR3 protein. Altogether over 200,000 distinct CDR3 sequences are present, approximately 28% being singletons, with the ten largest covering approximately 9.6%. The material sequenced was peripheral blood. The receptors here all came from a middle-aged man with Graves' ophthalmopathy.

In its sample, this clonotype was seen many times. This chain uses TRBV29-1 with TRBJ2-5; D gene ambiguous. Trimming pared 7 bases from V and 3 bases from J, leaving 6 bases between. Germline V gene data show CDR1 as SQVTM and CDR2 as ANQGSEA. The CDR3 covers 10 residues. The CDR3 is CSALKETQYF. CDR3 nucleotides: TGCAGCGCTCTTAAAGAGACCCAGTACTTC. Full variable domain (remainder filled in from reference TRBV29-1 and TRBJ2-5): SAVISQKPSRDICQRGTSLTIQCQVDSQVTMMFWYRQQPGQSLTLIATANQGSEATYESGFVIDKFPISRPNLTFSTLTVSNMSPEDSSIYLCSALKETQYFGPGTRLLVL.

The chain links TRBV12-3 or TRBV12-4 to TRBJ2-7; 10 positions agree with TRBD1. The CDR3 totals 14 residues. With V trimmed by 2 bases and J by 7 bases, 5 bases remained unmatched. DNA for the CDR3: TGTGCCAGCAGTTTACCGGGACAGGGGAGGGAGCAGTACTTC. It translates to CASSLPGQGREQYF.

This clonotype was detected many times. This may arise from a read error, as a much more abundant clone is one base away. The rearrangement joins TRBV6-2 or TRBV6-3 to TRBJ2-7; possibly TRBD1 or TRBD2 for D (5 bases each). Trimming removed 9 bases at V and 5 bases at J, with 17 bases between. CDR1 MNHEY and CDR2 SVGEGT come from the germline V gene. The CDR3 is 13 residues long. CDR3: CASNFQGVHEQYF. CDR3 sequence (DNA): TGTGCCAGTAACTTTCAGGGAGTCCACGAGCAGTACTTC.

The chain links TRBV6-1 to TRBJ2-7; 7 bases line up with TRBD1. The length of the CDR3 is 15 residues. Germline trimming cut 6 bases from V and 5 bases from J; bases unmatched to any gene: 13. Germline-derived CDR1 and CDR2 are MNHNS and SASEGT. CDR3 bases: TGTGCCAGCAGCGACGGGACAGTAGTTTCCCACGAGCAGTACTTC. Encoded protein: CASSDGTVVSHEQYF.